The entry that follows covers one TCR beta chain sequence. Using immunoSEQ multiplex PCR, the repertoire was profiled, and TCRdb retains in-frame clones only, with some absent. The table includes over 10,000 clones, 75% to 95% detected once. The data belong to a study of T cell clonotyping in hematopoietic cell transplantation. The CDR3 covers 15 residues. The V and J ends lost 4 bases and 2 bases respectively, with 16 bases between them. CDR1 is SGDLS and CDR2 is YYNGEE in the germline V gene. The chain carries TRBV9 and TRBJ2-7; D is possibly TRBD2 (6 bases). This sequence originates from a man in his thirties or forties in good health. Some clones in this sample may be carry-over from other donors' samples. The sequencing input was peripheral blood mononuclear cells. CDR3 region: CASSPGGAVTYEQYF. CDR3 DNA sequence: TGTGCCAGCAGCCCCGGGGGAGCGGTGACCTACGAGCAGTACTTC.